Presented here are 2 T cell receptor beta chains from one specimen sequenced in a study of CD8 T cells in Susac syndrome. Random hexamers primed reverse transcription of about 0.45 to 1 ug RNA. TCRdb called the immunoSEQ multiplex PCR reads again in MiXCR, with one record for every CDR3 protein. This table has 180,000 or so distinct CDR3 sequences, about 95% appearing once. Sequences were obtained from CD4+ T cells from PBMCs. These receptors were obtained from a human donor in good health.

The chain links TRBV5-4 to TRBJ2-5, with 14 bases identical to TRBD2. After removal of 4 bases from V and 6 bases from J, the junction contained 14 bases not matched to a gene. CDR3 length: 18 residues. Germline loops: CDR1 SGHNT, CDR2 YYREEE (reference sequence). This CDR3 reads CASSRGTSGSVPTKTQYF. CDR3 DNA sequence: TGTGCCAGCAGCAGGGGGACTAGCGGGAGTGTTCCTACAAAGACCCAGTACTTC.

The rearrangement joins TRBV20-1 to TRBJ2-3, with 7 positions matching TRBD2. Trimming at V came to 6 bases and at J to 3 bases, leaving 6 bases not matched to a gene. The CDR3 totals 13 residues. Germline V gives CDR1 DFQATT, CDR2 SNEGSKA (reference sequence). The CDR3 sequence: CSAAGERTDTQYF. CDR3 nucleotides: TGCAGTGCGGCGGGGGAGCGAACAGATACGCAGTATTTT.